Listed below are T cell receptor beta chains from one sample, sequenced in a study of blood T cell repertoires in COVID-19. The repertoire was sequenced with immunoSEQ multiplex PCR; TCRdb's copy has only in-frame clones and lacks some. The sample carries 250,000 to 300,000 clones, around 90% recorded once. The sample comprised peripheral blood. All receptors come from a woman aged 50 to 65 who had recovered from COVID-19. Each CDR3 is given with its conserved first and last residue. The D gene is left open where the match is weak. Rows may omit the clone size; those that give it use once, few, many or a size class.

abundance: once
d_gene: -
j_gene: TRBJ2-1
v_gene: TRBV6-5
CDR3aa: CASSYVGAGNEQFF
CDR3nt: TGTGCCAGCAGTTACGTGGGGGCAGGAAATGAGCAGTTCTTC

abundance: -
d_gene: TRBD2
j_gene: TRBJ2-1
v_gene: TRBV6-2/TRBV6-3
CDR3aa: CASSLRGLAGNNEQFF
CDR3nt: TGTGCCAGCAGCCTCAGAGGACTAGCGGGGAACAATGAGCAGTTCTTC

abundance: -
d_gene: TRBD1
j_gene: TRBJ1-1
v_gene: TRBV30
CDR3aa: CAWSGTGTATEAFF
CDR3nt: TGTGCCTGGAGTGGGACAGGGACCGCCACTGAAGCTTTCTTT

abundance: -
d_gene: -
j_gene: TRBJ2-5
v_gene: TRBV5-1
CDR3aa: CASSLALRSQETQYF
CDR3nt: TGCGCCAGCAGCTTGGCCTTAAGGAGCCAAGAGACCCAGTACTTC

abundance: -
d_gene: TRBD2
j_gene: TRBJ2-1
v_gene: TRBV5-1
CDR3aa: CASSLGAGGVWNEQFF
CDR3nt: TGCGCCAGCAGCTTGGGGGCGGGAGGGGTATGGAATGAGCAGTTCTTC

abundance: -
d_gene: -
j_gene: TRBJ2-3
v_gene: TRBV5-1
CDR3aa: CASSFLTGHTDTQYF
CDR3nt: TGCGCCAGCAGCTTCCTCACAGGGCACACAGATACGCAGTATTTT

abundance: -
d_gene: -
j_gene: TRBJ2-1
v_gene: TRBV9
CDR3aa: CASSVRPLGAEEQFF
CDR3nt: TGTGCCAGCAGCGTGAGGCCCCTAGGTGCAGAGGAGCAGTTCTTC

abundance: -
d_gene: TRBD1
j_gene: TRBJ2-5
v_gene: TRBV19
CDR3aa: CASSPGQGETQYF
CDR3nt: TGTGCCAGTAGTCCCGGACAGGGGGAGACCCAGTACTTC

abundance: -
d_gene: TRBD2
j_gene: TRBJ2-3
v_gene: TRBV7-6
CDR3aa: CASSFPSGVNTDTQYF
CDR3nt: TGTGCCAGCAGCTTCCCTAGCGGGGTAAACACAGATACGCAGTATTTT

abundance: -
d_gene: TRBD2
j_gene: TRBJ2-3
v_gene: TRBV7-3
CDR3aa: CASSSLAGGPSDTQYF
CDR3nt: TGTGCCAGCAGCTCTTTAGCGGGAGGGCCCTCAGATACGCAGTATTTT